This T cell receptor (beta chain) was recovered during a study of blood T cell repertoires in COVID-19. Background on the study: Whether acute or convalescent, the COVID-19 samples came from the United States, Italy and Spain.

Participants had their cohort set by participant-reported clinical history. Two negative PCRs, clearance, or symptom resolution characterized the recovered Cohort 3 donors. Germline values: CDR1 KGHSY, CDR2 FQNENV. The CDR3 totals 15 residues. Trimming left V 0 bases short and J 3 bases short, with 8 bases between. As handled by the study authors: Estimates of nucleated cell counts were drawn from the amplification of reference gene primers. Profiled with immunoSEQ multiplex PCR; TCRdb holds only in-frame clones, not every one. The D gene and trimming were derived from the DNA, and the V and J assignments and clone size from that table. This table holds a few hundred thousand clones, around 89% found once.

This TCR was sampled from a woman aged 25 to 45 who had recovered from COVID-19. The chain combines TRBV16 with TRBJ2-2, with D unclear. Sequencing used PBMCs or T cells enriched from blood (not recorded which). The CDR3 DNA reads as TGTGCCAGCAGCCAATCGCAGGCCGACACCGGGGAGCTGTTTTTT. Encoded protein: CASSQSQADTGELFF.